Detailed here is one T cell receptor beta chain. This clonotype was counted ten times or more. The clone's antigen remains unknown. No much larger clone exists at a distance of one base, and base qualities are not known. The sample belongs to a study of naive and memory T cell subsets (dated by TCRdb to about 2017). About the investigation overall: The figure summarizing these samples reported ten or so blood donors, 7 tuberculin skin test biopsies and 3 saline control biopsies. PCR2 was typically run as a SYBR Green qPCR and stopped at a set threshold, although low-input samples could use end-point PCR of around 6 cycles instead.

The study reported a robust and sensitive protocol to amplify, sequence and analyze TCRs, based on 3' ligation of a UMI-containing oligonucleotide to TCR cDNA. For whole blood analysis, less than 3 ml of peripheral blood was drawn from adult healthy volunteers into Tempus tubes, and RNA was extracted according to the manufacturer's instructions. Total RNA, without cell sorting, was DNase treated with RQ1 DNase before reverse transcription, targeting about 1 to 1,100 ng input. Libraries were prepared from skin biopsies and whole blood so that pipeline robustness could be tested in samples in which T cells form a minority population. Broad study findings and their caveats: The RNA-based method was acknowledged to be potentially sensitive to changes in TCR transcripts with T cell activation and differentiation.

Libraries were constructed by UMI-ligation and nested PCR. Four rounds of PCR, run with the SP2 primer together with nested alpha and beta constant region primers, were used to amplify the ligated cDNA. TCR RNA was reverse transcribed with SuperScript IV using alpha and beta constant region primers for the blood and skin samples. T4 RNA ligase 1 was used to ligate an oligonucleotide containing the Illumina SP2 primer and a UMI to the 3' end of the cDNA. To prevent hairpin formation, the 12-nucleotide UMI was made up of two random hexamers with an eight-base spacer between them. TCR alpha and beta chain libraries were processed separately from the second PCR onward, with dual indexing for multiplexing. After pooling, the indexed libraries were analyzed by capillary electrophoresis and sequenced on either an Illumina MiSeq or NextSeq. To boost base diversity and improve cluster recognition, PhiX DNA at about 5-7.5% was spiked into the libraries. The authors processed their data as follows. Demultiplexor extracted UMIs from read 2, combined them with read 1 TCR sequence, and split reads by sample indices. Decombinator identified V and J genes and V-J junctions and gave each TCR a five-part identifier that included V and J deletions. Collapsinator used UMIs to correct sequencing errors and PCR amplification heterogeneity, yielding UMI-based abundance per TCR. CDR3Translator turned identifiers into nucleotide sequence, translated that sequence into amino acids, and pulled out CDR3 regions based on terminal motifs. Error-corrected alpha and beta TCR counts from blood and skin were compared after normalization to input RNA amount. TCRdb passed the public sequencing reads through fastp at Q25 and MiXCR, retaining productive beta sequences. Duplicate CDR3 protein sequences are folded into a single record with the most common DNA and genes. The V and J calls here are based on TCRdb, not the publication. The sample contains fewer than 30,000 distinct CDR3 sequences, around 5.3% of them found a single time. Under 8% of the sample is held by the ten biggest clonotypes.

The CDR3 contains 16 residues, cysteine and phenylalanine counted. Only CDR3 DNA remains: 48 bases, in frame from the first base. From the germline V gene (reference sequence), CDR1 is DFQATT and CDR2 is SNEGSKA. Clipping removes 6 bases from V and 4 bases from J, with 7 as the unmatched junction base count. The chain employs TRBV20-1 and TRBJ2-1; 15 bases in the middle match TRBD2. Input material: blood. The receptor was derived from an adult in good health. The CDR3 is CSALPGLAGGYNEQFF. The sequenced DNA: TGCAGTGCCCTACCGGGACTAGCGGGAGGTTACAATGAGCAGTTCTTC.